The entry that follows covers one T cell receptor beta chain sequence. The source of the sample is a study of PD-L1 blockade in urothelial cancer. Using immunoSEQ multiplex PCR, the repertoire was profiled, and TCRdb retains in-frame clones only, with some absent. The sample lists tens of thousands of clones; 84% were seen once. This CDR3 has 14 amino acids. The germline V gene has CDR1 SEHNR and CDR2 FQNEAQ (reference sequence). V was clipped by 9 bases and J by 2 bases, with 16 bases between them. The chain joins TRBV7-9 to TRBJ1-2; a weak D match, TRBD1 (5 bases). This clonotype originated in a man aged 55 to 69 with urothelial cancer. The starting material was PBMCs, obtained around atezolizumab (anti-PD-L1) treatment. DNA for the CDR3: TGTGCCAGTATAGGGCAGGGCTTCAACTATGGCTACACCTTC. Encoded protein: CASIGQGFNYGYTF.